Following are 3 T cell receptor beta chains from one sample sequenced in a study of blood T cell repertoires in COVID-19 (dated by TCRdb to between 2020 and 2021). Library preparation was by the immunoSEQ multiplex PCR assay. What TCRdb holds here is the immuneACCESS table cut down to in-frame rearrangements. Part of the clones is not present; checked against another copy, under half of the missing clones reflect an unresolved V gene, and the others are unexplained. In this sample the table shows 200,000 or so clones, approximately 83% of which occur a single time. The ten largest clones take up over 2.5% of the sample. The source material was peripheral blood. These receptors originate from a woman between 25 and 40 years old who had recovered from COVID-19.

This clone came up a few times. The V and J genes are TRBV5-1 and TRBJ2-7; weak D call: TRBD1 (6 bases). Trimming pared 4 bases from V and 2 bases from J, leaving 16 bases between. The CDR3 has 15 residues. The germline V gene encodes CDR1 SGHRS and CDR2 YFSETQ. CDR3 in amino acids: CASSIDPTGPYEQYF. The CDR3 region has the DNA TGCGCCAGCAGCATTGATCCGACAGGTCCCTACGAGCAGTACTTC.

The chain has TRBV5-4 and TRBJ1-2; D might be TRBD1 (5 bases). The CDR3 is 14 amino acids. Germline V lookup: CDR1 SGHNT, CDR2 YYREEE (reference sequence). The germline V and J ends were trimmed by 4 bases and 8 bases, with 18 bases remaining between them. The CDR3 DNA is TGTGCCAGCAGCCCTCCTGCGGGGGTGGGCGGCTACACCTTC. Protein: CASSPPAGVGGYTF. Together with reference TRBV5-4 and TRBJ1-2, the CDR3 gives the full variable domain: ETGVTQSPTHLIKTRGQQVTLRCSSQSGHNTVSWYQQALGQGPQFIFQYYREEENGRGNFPPRFSGLQFPNYSSELNVNALELDDSALYLCASSPPAGVGGYTFGSGTRLTVV.

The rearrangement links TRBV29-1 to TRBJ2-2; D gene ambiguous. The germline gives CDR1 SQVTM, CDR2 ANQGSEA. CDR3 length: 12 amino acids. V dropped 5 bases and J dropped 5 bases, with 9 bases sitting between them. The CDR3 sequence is CSVSRVTGELFF. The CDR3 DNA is TGCAGCGTTTCCCGGGTTACCGGGGAGCTGTTTTTT.